Below are 6 T cell receptor beta chains sequenced from a single sample in a study of long-term antiretroviral therapy in people with HIV. An immunoSEQ assay, version v3.0, was performed at survey level. Generated by immunoSEQ multiplex PCR, the TCRdb table keeps only in-frame clones and is missing some. The sample carries some 29,000 clones, 78% recorded once. Sequences were derived from unsorted PBMCs, sampled 1.5 years before starting antiretroviral therapy. These receptors all come from a man aged 18-30 years with HIV.

The chain combines TRBV10-1 with TRBJ1-1; D unclear. The CDR3 loop spans 18 amino acids. Germline V CDR1 and CDR2: WNHNN, SYGVQD (reference sequence). V lost 4 bases, J lost 5 bases, and 26 bases lay in between. CDR3 region: CASSGLDRGILVGTEAFF. The CDR3 coding sequence is TGCGCCAGCAGTGGGTTAGACCGAGGAATACTGGTGGGGACTGAAGCTTTCTTT.

The rearrangement uses TRBV25-1 and TRBJ2-1; D gene unclear. The V and J ends lost 4 bases and 0 bases respectively, with 7 bases between them. CDR3 length: 14 residues. The germline V gene encodes CDR1 MGHDK and CDR2 SYGVNS. The CDR3 here is CASSVGNSYNEQFF. Here the CDR3 DNA reads TGTGCCAGCAGTGTAGGTAACTCCTACAATGAGCAGTTCTTC.

This chain connects TRBV9 to TRBJ2-3, with TRBD2 identical over 9 bases. The CDR3 totals 14 residues. CDR1 is SGDLS, CDR2 YYNGEE, per germline. The V and J ends lost 3 bases and 6 bases, in that order; junction bases with no gene match: 5. Written as DNA, the CDR3 is TGTGCCAGCAGCGGGACTAGCGCTCGGGATACGCAGTATTTT. Its translation: CASSGTSARDTQYF.

This chain uses TRBV7-3 with TRBJ2-3; no definite D call. The CDR3 covers 13 residues. Germline lookup yields CDR1 SGHTA and CDR2 FQGTGA. Trimming left V 2 bases short and J 5 bases short, with 8 bases between. The CDR3 nucleotides read TGTGCCAGCAGCTTAGTCGTGGGAGATACGCAGTATTTT. Its protein product is CASSLVVGDTQYF.

The chain links TRBV4-1 to TRBJ2-3; D may match TRBD1 or TRBD2 (6 bases each). V was shortened by 0 bases and J by 2 bases, with 15 bases between the two germline ends. The CDR3 length is 17 residues. CDR1 MGHRA and CDR2 YSYEKL come from the germline V gene. The CDR3 here is CASSQDLVGGPTDTQYF. The CDR3 DNA is TGCGCCAGCAGCCAAGATCTTGTTGGGGGGCCCACAGATACGCAGTATTTT.

V is TRBV9 and J is TRBJ1-1, with TRBD1 as a possible D gene (6 bases). Trimming cost V 0 bases and J 3 bases, with 12 bases left between them. Germline assignment: CDR1 SGDLS and CDR2 YYNGEE. The CDR3 totals 15 residues. This CDR3 is CASSVAGELDTEAFF. The CDR3 coding sequence is TGTGCCAGCAGCGTAGCAGGGGAATTGGACACTGAAGCTTTCTTT.